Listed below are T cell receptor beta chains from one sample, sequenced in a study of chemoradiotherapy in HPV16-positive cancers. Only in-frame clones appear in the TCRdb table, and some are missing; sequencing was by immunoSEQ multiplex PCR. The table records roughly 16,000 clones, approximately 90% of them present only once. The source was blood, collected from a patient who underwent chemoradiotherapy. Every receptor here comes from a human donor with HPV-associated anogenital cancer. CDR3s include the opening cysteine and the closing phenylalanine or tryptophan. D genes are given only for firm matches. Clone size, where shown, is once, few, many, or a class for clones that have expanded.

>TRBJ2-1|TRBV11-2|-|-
CASSADTINNEQFF
TGTGCCAGCTCTGCGGACACCATAAACAATGAGCAGTTCTTC
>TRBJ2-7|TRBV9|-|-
CASSVRGLGEQYF
TGTGCCAGCAGCGTACGGGGGCTTGGAGAGCAGTACTTC
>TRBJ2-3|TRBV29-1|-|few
CSARGGPLGTDTQYF
TGCAGCGCCCGAGGAGGGCCACTGGGCACAGATACGCAGTATTTT
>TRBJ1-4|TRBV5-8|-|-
CASSAVGESGEKLFF
TGTGCCAGCAGCGCTGTGGGGGAGTCGGGTGAAAAACTGTTTTTT
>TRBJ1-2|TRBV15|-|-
CATSRDRRAYGYTF
TGTGCCACCAGCAGAGATAGGAGGGCATATGGCTACACCTTC
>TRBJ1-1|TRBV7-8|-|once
CASSSPGGNTEAFF
TGTGCCAGCAGCTCCCCGGGGGGGAACACTGAAGCTTTCTTT
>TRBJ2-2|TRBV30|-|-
CASQAHTGELFF
TGTGCCTCCCAGGCACACACCGGGGAGCTGTTTTTT
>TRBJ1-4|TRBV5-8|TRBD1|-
CASSRGTGDGEKLFF
TGTGCCAGCAGCCGAGGGACAGGGGATGGTGAAAAACTGTTTTTT
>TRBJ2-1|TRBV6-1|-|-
CASSETAYNEQFF
TGTGCCAGCAGTGAAACAGCATACAATGAGCAGTTCTTC
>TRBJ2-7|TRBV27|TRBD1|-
CASSLRHLGQGPYEQYF
TGTGCCAGCAGTTTACGTCACCTGGGACAGGGGCCGTACGAGCAGTACTTC
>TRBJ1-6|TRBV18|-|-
CASSPDLMNSPLHF
TGTGCCAGCTCACCGGATCTTATGAATTCACCCCTCCACTTT
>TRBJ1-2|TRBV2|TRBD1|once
CASQTTGGKTF
TGTGCCAGCCAGACCACAGGGGGTAAAACCTTC
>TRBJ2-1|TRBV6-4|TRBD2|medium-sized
CASSDSGTSNEQFF
TGTGCCAGCAGTGACTCCGGGACTAGCAATGAGCAGTTCTTC
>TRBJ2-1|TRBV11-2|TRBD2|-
CASSPRGAGGRYNEQFF
TGTGCCAGCAGCCCCCGGGGAGCGGGGGGCCGTTACAATGAGCAGTTCTTC
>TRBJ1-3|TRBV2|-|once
CASSETSGSGNTIYF
TGTGCCAGCAGTGAAACCTCAGGTAGCGGAAACACCATATATTTT
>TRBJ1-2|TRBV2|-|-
CASSEQPGGGYTF
TGTGCCAGCAGTGAACAACCCGGAGGTGGCTACACCTTC
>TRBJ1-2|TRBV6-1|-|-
CASSEAWEYYGYTF
TGTGCCAGCAGTGAAGCTTGGGAATATTATGGCTACACCTTC
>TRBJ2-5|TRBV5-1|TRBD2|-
CASSLGNGGEGETQYF
TGCGCCAGCAGCTTGGGGAATGGAGGGGAGGGAGAGACCCAGTACTTC
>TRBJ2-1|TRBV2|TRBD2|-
CASAGTRSYNEQFF
TGTGCCAGTGCCGGGACTAGGTCCTACAATGAGCAGTTCTTC
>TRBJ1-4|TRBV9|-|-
CASSPGRTNEKLFF
TGTGCCAGCAGTCCCGGGAGAACTAATGAAAAACTGTTTTTT
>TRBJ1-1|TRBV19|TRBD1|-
CASREYYGDRHFEAFF
TGTGCCAGTAGGGAATACTACGGGGACAGGCATTTTGAAGCTTTCTTT
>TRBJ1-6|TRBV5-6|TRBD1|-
CASSLVSAGGGSPLHF
TGTGCCAGCAGCTTGGTATCGGCAGGGGGAGGTTCACCCCTCCACTTT
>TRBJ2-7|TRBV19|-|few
CASSPFGGPYEQYF
TGTGCCAGTAGTCCCTTTGGGGGTCCCTACGAGCAGTACTTC
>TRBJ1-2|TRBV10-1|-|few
CASSEGKDYGYTF
TGCGCCAGCAGTGAGGGAAAAGATTATGGCTACACCTTC
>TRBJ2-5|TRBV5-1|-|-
CASSLDGGTQETQYF
TGCGCCAGCAGCTTGGATGGGGGAACCCAAGAGACCCAGTACTTC
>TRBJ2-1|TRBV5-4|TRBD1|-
CASSPGLNRGFSYNEQFF
TGTGCCAGCAGCCCAGGTCTCAACAGGGGTTTCTCCTACAATGAGCAGTTCTTC
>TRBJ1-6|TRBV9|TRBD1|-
CASSAGQGRSYNSPLHF
TGTGCCAGCAGCGCTGGACAGGGCCGCTCCTATAATTCACCCCTCCACTTT
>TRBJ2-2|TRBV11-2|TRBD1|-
CASSPGQGGFGELFF
TGTGCCAGCAGCCCGGGACAGGGGGGGTTCGGGGAGCTGTTTTTT
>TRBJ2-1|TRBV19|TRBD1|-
CASSTDRVGNNEQFF
TGTGCCAGTAGTACCGACAGGGTGGGAAACAATGAGCAGTTCTTC
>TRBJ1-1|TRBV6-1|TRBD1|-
CASSWEGTGKTEAFF
TGTGCCAGCAGCTGGGAGGGGACAGGGAAGACTGAAGCTTTCTTT